The T cell receptor beta chain described here comes from a study of identical twins. General study points: The study found excess low generation probability among twin-shared out-of-frame alpha sequences. The abundant beta clonotypes from cord blood had fewer insertions, and memory repertoires had none of this.

As for this clonotype: The antigen is undetermined.

Germline V gene data show CDR1 as LGHDT and CDR2 as YNNKEL (reference sequence). The junction had 3 bases not matched to a gene; V was cut back by 0 bases and J by 2 bases. The CDR3 is made up of 15 amino acids. Addition of a universal primer site occurred through template switching, and cDNA carried unique molecular identifiers. TCRdb processed the 5' RACE reads anew with MiXCR; each CDR3 protein has one entry. This table holds roughly 470,000 distinct CDR3 sequences, approximately 15% found once. Every one of the donors was a healthy Caucasian. These data also formed part of another study, on yellow fever vaccine responses in identical twins.

The sequencing sample was made of CD4+ T cells sorted from blood. This TCR was sampled from a woman aged 18-29 years in good health. This chain uses TRBV3-1 with TRBJ2-5, with 7 positions matching TRBD1. DNA of the CDR3: TGTGCCAGCAGCCAAGATCCGACAGGGCAAGAGACCCAGTACTTC. Its translation is CASSQDPTGQETQYF.